Sequencing of this T cell receptor (beta chain) was carried out in a study of shared clonotypes between healthy human individuals. Overall study: Each donor's CD8 memory used one plate, CD8 naive two, each CD4 subset three.

Subsets obtained from CD4+ cells comprised CD45RA+ naive and CD45RA-negative memory cells. General study results and limits: What naive subsets generally showed was a larger estimated richness than memory subsets showed.

The CDR3 consists of 15 residues. The germline V and J ends were trimmed by 5 bases and 4 bases, with 17 bases remaining between them. The germline CDR1 and CDR2 sequences are SGHTA and FQGTGA. The sorted-subset replicate PCRs were given around 190 ng DNA, which is 30,000 to 35,000 T cell genomes. The table came from immunoSEQ multiplex PCR; TCRdb's copy has only in-frame clones and leaves some out. Of 2.3 million or so clones listed, 93% are singletons. As to this clone: Its antigen is not known.

The source material was naive CD4+ T cells from PBMCs. Subset meaning: CD45RA+ positively selected. The source of this sequence is a man aged 18-30 years in good health. Some clones in this sample may be carry-over from other donors' samples. The rearrangement links TRBV7-3 to TRBJ1-2; D is uncertain. This CDR3 reads CASSPPNFGRYGYTF. CDR3 DNA: TGTGCCAGCAGCCCCCCAAATTTCGGTCGCTATGGCTACACCTTC. The full variable domain, in which reference TRBV7-3 and TRBJ1-2 provide the parts outside the CDR3, is GAGVSQTPSNKVTEKGKYVELRCDPISGHTALYWYRQSLGQGPEFLIYFQGTGAADDSGLPNDRFFAVRPEGSVSTLKIQRTERGDSAVYLCASSPPNFGRYGYTFGSGTRLTVV.